Listed below are T cell receptor beta chains from one sample, sequenced in a study of identical twins. One entry per CDR3 protein, called by TCRdb with MiXCR from the 5' RACE reads. The sample has hundreds of thousands of distinct CDR3 sequences; around 8.1% are singletons. The same data also went into a second study, on yellow fever vaccine responses in identical twins.

Sample: memory (CD45RO+) T cells sorted from blood. These receptors came from a woman aged 18-30 years in good health. The conserved cysteine and the conserved F or W are not part of the CDR3 here.

cdr3_aa: ASSLTYYNEQF; v_call: TRBV7-2
cdr3_aa: ASSQGLLSNQPQH; v_call: TRBV7-2
cdr3_aa: ASNLGTGELF; v_call: TRBV4-2
cdr3_aa: ASSFTGSHPQETQY; v_call: TRBV7-3
cdr3_aa: AISEAGTGTLAKNIQY; v_call: TRBV10-3
cdr3_aa: ASSIRGNTEAF; v_call: TRBV19
cdr3_aa: ASSRQDSYNSPLH; v_call: TRBV7-2
cdr3_aa: ASSLGTGGVGQY; v_call: TRBV5-1
cdr3_aa: ASSFSADTQY; v_call: TRBV11-3
cdr3_aa: ASGRTGGHEQY; v_call: TRBV5-1
cdr3_aa: ASSQSGVQSPLH; v_call: TRBV14
cdr3_aa: SATDTTYGYT; v_call: TRBV20-1
cdr3_aa: ASALAGGETQY; v_call: TRBV12-5
cdr3_aa: ASSFLYNSPLH; v_call: TRBV7-3
cdr3_aa: ASSQVSAGVNEQF; v_call: TRBV4-3
cdr3_aa: ASSPPGREQY; v_call: TRBV3-1
cdr3_aa: ASSQIGSHSSYNEQF; v_call: TRBV4-3
cdr3_aa: TSSLGFGSGDVPYEQY; v_call: TRBV2
cdr3_aa: ASSLVFSSGTRTYEQY; v_call: TRBV11-2
cdr3_aa: ASSNRVPETQY; v_call: TRBV27
cdr3_aa: ASPEGGRGSYEQY; v_call: TRBV27
cdr3_aa: ASSLVGVGDSPLH; v_call: TRBV7-8
cdr3_aa: ASSFQRRGEQF; v_call: TRBV12-3/TRBV12-4
cdr3_aa: ASTPTGGPYEQY; v_call: TRBV6-1
cdr3_aa: SASFLQGRFYGYT; v_call: TRBV20-1
cdr3_aa: ASSSPFGNEKLF; v_call: TRBV7-9
cdr3_aa: ASSKTGTSGYEQY; v_call: TRBV11-2
cdr3_aa: ASSGARASTGELF; v_call: TRBV12-3/TRBV12-4
cdr3_aa: ASSQDSTGGSPLH; v_call: TRBV3-1
cdr3_aa: ASSVVTTNEKLF; v_call: TRBV6-1
cdr3_aa: ATSRDGYEQY; v_call: TRBV15
cdr3_aa: SAVLAGDRGRAEQF; v_call: TRBV20-1
cdr3_aa: ASSEGTGETDTQY; v_call: TRBV6-1
cdr3_aa: ASSLLSYEQY; v_call: TRBV11-2
cdr3_aa: ASNPNRGGMNTEAF; v_call: TRBV5-1
cdr3_aa: ASSGRRGADTQY; v_call: TRBV5-6
cdr3_aa: ASSLARQDGYT; v_call: TRBV7-2
cdr3_aa: ASRPGGYNEQF; v_call: TRBV6-1
cdr3_aa: ATPTDRESPLH; v_call: TRBV24-1
cdr3_aa: SARDNLNYGYT; v_call: TRBV20-1
cdr3_aa: ASSAGGRETQY; v_call: TRBV5-1
cdr3_aa: ASSLVGLRQETQY; v_call: TRBV11-2
cdr3_aa: SARVDGTGVAGELF; v_call: TRBV20-1
cdr3_aa: ASRFPNTGELF; v_call: TRBV6-2/TRBV6-3
cdr3_aa: ASSLGIGTEAF; v_call: TRBV5-1
cdr3_aa: SPGQGLTEQY; v_call: TRBV20-1
cdr3_aa: ASSPGGVGFGRGEETQY; v_call: TRBV3-1
cdr3_aa: ASSLASQNEQF; v_call: TRBV7-2
cdr3_aa: ASSFGGAGAYNEQF; v_call: TRBV5-6
cdr3_aa: ASSLGLGRGRETQY; v_call: TRBV7-2
cdr3_aa: ASLWGSGGPETQY; v_call: TRBV4-3
cdr3_aa: ASSRLAGARQSYTGELF; v_call: TRBV7-8
cdr3_aa: ASSTGQGGGNQPQH; v_call: TRBV12-3/TRBV12-4
cdr3_aa: SATAGERSGANVLT; v_call: TRBV20-1
cdr3_aa: ASSQDPGRNEQF; v_call: TRBV4-2
cdr3_aa: ATSRGGGPMNTEAF; v_call: TRBV15
cdr3_aa: AISEKGDHGYT; v_call: TRBV10-3
cdr3_aa: ASKWWEGRHEQY; v_call: TRBV5-1
cdr3_aa: ASSQRAEETQY; v_call: TRBV3-1